This is a list of T cell receptor beta chains from one sample in a study of shared clonotypes between healthy human individuals. Profiled with immunoSEQ multiplex PCR; TCRdb holds only in-frame clones, not every one. The data show around 2.3 million clones, with roughly 95% seen just once and roughly 0.13% held by the top ten. The sample comprised naive CD4+ T cells sorted from blood. The origin of the receptors is a man aged 18 to 29 in good health. The CDR3 runs from the conserved cysteine through the conserved F or W. A D gene is named only where the DNA matches it firmly. Part of the rows lack a size; the others show once, few, many or a class for expanded clones.

d_call j_call v_call clone_size cdr3_nt cdr3_aa
- TRBJ1-2 TRBV18 - TGTGCCAGCTCACCAAATTTCGGCCAAGCTAACTATGGCTACACCTTC CASSPNFGQANYGYTF
TRBD1 TRBJ1-1 TRBV10-3 - TGTGCCATCAGCCTATCGGGACAGACGAACACTGAAGCTTTCTTT CAISLSGQTNTEAFF
- TRBJ1-2 TRBV18 - TGTGCCAGCTCACCCACAGGGACGGGCGGCTACACCTTC CASSPTGTGGYTF
- TRBJ1-4 TRBV10-2 - TGCGCCAGCAGTGAGGACCTCTTTAATGAAAAACTGTTTTTT CASSEDLFNEKLFF
- TRBJ2-5 TRBV5-1 - TGCGCCAGCAGCCCAGGGGTCCAAGAGACCCAGTACTTC CASSPGVQETQYF
- TRBJ2-2 TRBV18 - TGTGCCAGCTCATCCACCGGGGAGCTGTTTTTT CASSSTGELFF
- TRBJ2-7 TRBV27 once TGTGCCAGCAGTGCATCAGTTACAGGGTGGCGCGGGGTTTACGAGCAGTACTTC CASSASVTGWRGVYEQYF
TRBD1 TRBJ1-2 TRBV6-5 - TGTGCCAGCAGACAGGGGAATACTCGGGGCTACACCTTC CASRQGNTRGYTF
TRBD1 TRBJ2-5 TRBV30 few TGTGCCTGGAGTGGGGGACAGCAAGAGACCCAGTACTTC CAWSGGQQETQYF
TRBD2 TRBJ2-1 TRBV7-2 - TGTGCCAGCAGCTTAGCGCGGGGGTGGTACAATGAGCAGTTCTTC CASSLARGWYNEQFF
- TRBJ2-5 TRBV29-1 - TGCAGCGTTGTATGGGGTTTGGGAGAGACCCAGTACTTC CSVVWGLGETQYF
- TRBJ1-4 TRBV4-1 - TGCGCCAGCAGCCAACAATATTCAACTAATGAAAAACTGTTTTTT CASSQQYSTNEKLFF
TRBD1 TRBJ1-1 TRBV28 - TGTGCCAGCAGTCCGTGGACAGGGTTGGGCACTGAAGCTTTCTTT CASSPWTGLGTEAFF
- TRBJ2-7 TRBV6-1 - TGTGCCAGCAGTGAATCGGGGGGCAAGTACGAGCAGTACTTC CASSESGGKYEQYF
TRBD1 TRBJ2-2 TRBV27 - TGTGCCAGCAGGAAACCGGGACAGGGGGCTAACACCGGGGAGCTGTTTTTT CASRKPGQGANTGELFF
TRBD2 TRBJ2-3 TRBV5-8 - TGTGCCAGCAGCTGGGCCGGGACTAGCGCCACAGATACGCAGTATTTT CASSWAGTSATDTQYF
- TRBJ1-3 TRBV5-1 once TGCGCCAGCAGCGGAGCAGGATCTGGAAACACCATATATTTT CASSGAGSGNTIYF
- TRBJ1-4 TRBV4-3 - TGCGCCAGCAGCCAAGTCCTTGGCGGGCGGGGAGCAACTAATGAAAAACTGTTTTTT CASSQVLGGRGATNEKLFF
- TRBJ1-2 TRBV10-1 - TGCGCCAGCAGAGCGACAGGCTTAAACTATGGCTACACCTTC CASRATGLNYGYTF
- TRBJ1-4 TRBV6-6 - TGTGCCAGCAGTTACGGTAATGAAAAACTGTTTTTT CASSYGNEKLFF
- TRBJ1-6 TRBV7-9 - TGTGCCAGCAGCTTAGTGAATTTAAGGAAAGGATCCTATAATTCACCCCTCCACTTT CASSLVNLRKGSYNSPLHF
- TRBJ2-1 TRBV10-3 - TGTGCCATCAGAGAAGGTAAGGAATCCTACAATGAGCAGTTCTTC CAIREGKESYNEQFF